The T cell receptor (beta chain) described here comes from a study of radiation and T cells in renal cell carcinoma (dated by TCRdb to 2020 to 2022). Describing the broader study: Samples were obtained from a clinical trial, in which 15 Gy stereotactic body radiation therapy was delivered to primary renal cell carcinomas and nephrectomy was performed 4 weeks later. TCR beta sequencing covered fewer than 60 samples in total, comprising 25 or so tumors and approximately 27 peripheral blood samples. A total of 4 million to 5 million unique CDR3 nucleotide sequences, encoding 2,500,000 or so unique CDR3 amino acid sequences, were found across all 53 samples. What the study reported, not specific to this receptor: Because the trial had a single-armed design, the trial could not examine how radiation dose or scheduling affected the TCR repertoire. Because pretreatment tumor biopsies were not available, the baseline intratumoral presence of clonotypes could not be determined. Dynamics of the blood repertoire were not tracked past 4 weeks after treatment. Top tumor clonotypes rose in blood from baseline to 2 weeks post-radiation, then contracted by 4 weeks, suggesting transient expansion of tumor-resident clones.

About this clone: The antigen it recognizes is unknown. Nothing much larger sits one base from this clone, and base qualities are not available.

Following the manufacturer's recommendations, the immunoSEQ kit was used to generate TCR beta libraries from genomic DNA. Library preparation used a first multiplex PCR with proprietary primers, then a second PCR adding unique barcodes, with bead cleanups after each round. A positive control reaction and a negative control reaction, both provided in the kit, were run with every batch of samples. The final libraries underwent checking on an Agilent 4200 TapeStation D1000 ScreenTape, volumetric pooling, and quantification by qPCR. Sequencing was performed on an Illumina NextSeq500 using a MidOutput 150-cycle cartridge, with 156 Read1 cycles, 15 Index1 cycles, and the kit custom primers. The pooled library was loaded at 0.75 to 1 pM, and about 20% PhiX control was spiked in. The paper's processing steps were these. Vendor-processed data were analyzed in R, with a clonotype defined as all T cells sharing the same CDR3 nucleotide sequence. For clone abundance analyses, frequencies were normalized to the 10,000 most abundant clones in each sample. Public T cell clones, which averaged fewer than five per sample, were removed prior to analysis. Tumor-enriched clonotypes and baseline blood-enriched clonotypes were defined as those with an abundance difference of at least 32-fold between compartments. A beta-binomial differential abundance model was used to identify clonotypes that expanded or contracted between blood time points. Tumor-blood repertoire similarity was measured with the Baroni-Urbani and Buser coefficient, and groups were compared using two-tailed Wilcoxon tests in R. The immuneACCESS repertoire file appears here via TCRdb, limited to in-frame rearrangements. These files lack a portion of the clones; in checked studies, under half of the deficit traces to unresolved V genes, and the cause of the others is not known. V, J and clone size are taken as reported in that table, and D and trimming were inferred from the DNA itself. In all, the sample holds some 120,000 clones, and 85% to 90% of those were seen once. The top ten clonotypes cover around 6% of the sample.

From its cysteine to its phenylalanine, the CDR3 spans 15 amino acids. Just CDR3 DNA is preserved here, 45 bases in frame from base 1. Relative to germline, V is 0 bases shorter and J is 1 base shorter, with 6 bases between their ends. The CDR1 and CDR2 encoded by the germline V gene (reference sequence) are SEHNR and FQNEAQ. The meaning of the sample's time point label: blood 2 weeks post-SBRT. The treatment or condition label here, explained by the study, means: 15 Gy SBRT to primary tumor, nephrectomy 4 weeks later. To follow tumor-enriched clonotypes, peripheral blood was collected serially from radiation-treated patients at baseline and again at 2 weeks and 4 weeks after SBRT. Every patient had renal cell carcinoma of clear cell pathology. The QIAamp DNA Blood Mini Kit (Qiagen) was used to prepare genomic DNA for TCR sequencing. Only samples passing all quality control checks were included in the analyses.

The sequence came from a woman between 65 and 79 years old with renal cell carcinoma. The sequencing used blood, collected from a patient whose treatment included radiotherapy and nephrectomy. The chain joins TRBV7-9 to TRBJ2-2, with the D gene not clear enough to name. Here the CDR3 is given as CASSLAAKNTGELFF. DNA sequence: TGTGCCAGCAGCTTAGCCGCCAAGAACACCGGGGAGCTGTTTTTT.